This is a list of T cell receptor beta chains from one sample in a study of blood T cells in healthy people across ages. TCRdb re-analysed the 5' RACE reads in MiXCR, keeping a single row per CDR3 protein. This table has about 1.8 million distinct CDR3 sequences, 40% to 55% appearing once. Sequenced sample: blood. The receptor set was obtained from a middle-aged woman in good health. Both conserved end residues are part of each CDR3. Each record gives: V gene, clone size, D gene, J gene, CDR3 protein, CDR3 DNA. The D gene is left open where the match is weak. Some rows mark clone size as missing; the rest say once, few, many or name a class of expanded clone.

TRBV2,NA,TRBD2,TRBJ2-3,CASSESGGLIRTDTQYF,TGTGCCAGCAGTGAAAGCGGGGGGCTTATCCGCACAGATACGCAGTATTTT
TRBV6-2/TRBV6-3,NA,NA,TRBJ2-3,CASIGRGGPITDTQYF,TGTGCCAGCATTGGCAGGGGGGGGCCCATCACAGATACGCAGTATTTT
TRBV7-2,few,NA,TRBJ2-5,CASSPRAGFETQYF,TGTGCCAGCAGCCCCCGGGCTGGGTTTGAGACCCAGTACTTC
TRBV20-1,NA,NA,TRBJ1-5,CSATGPNQPQHF,TGCAGTGCTACGGGCCCCAATCAGCCCCAGCATTTT
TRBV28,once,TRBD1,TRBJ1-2,CALKTSLGRQGADYGYTF,TGTGCCCTAAAGACCTCCCTTGGACGACAGGGGGCGGACTACGGCTACACCTTC
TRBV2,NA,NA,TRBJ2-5,CASSGVGGPLETQYF,TGTGCCAGCAGTGGGGTCGGGGGGCCCTTAGAGACCCAGTACTTC
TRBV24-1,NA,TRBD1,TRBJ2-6,CATSGSGGDSGANVLTF,TGTGCCACCAGTGGGTCAGGGGGAGACTCTGGGGCCAACGTCCTGACTTTC
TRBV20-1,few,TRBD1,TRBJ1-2,CSARGVVGQGKGYTF,TGCAGTGCTAGAGGTGTAGTGGGACAGGGAAAGGGCTACACCTTC
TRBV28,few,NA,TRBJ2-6,CASSPGTNVLTF,TGTGCCAGCAGTCCGGGTACCAACGTCCTGACTTTC
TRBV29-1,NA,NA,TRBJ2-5,CSVVPPSRGETQYF,TGCAGCGTTGTCCCCCCTTCCCGAGGGGAGACCCAGTACTTC
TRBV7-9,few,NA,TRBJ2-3,CASIYQGGSTDTQYF,TGTGCCAGCATTTACCAGGGGGGCTCCACAGATACGCAGTATTTT
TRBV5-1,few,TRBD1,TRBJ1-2,CASSVGTGVGGYGYTF,TGCGCCAGCAGCGTCGGGACAGGGGTTGGCGGCTATGGCTACACCTTC
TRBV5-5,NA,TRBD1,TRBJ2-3,CASSFRARTGGRDTQYF,TGTGCCAGCAGCTTCCGGGCGAGGACAGGGGGGAGGGATACGCAGTATTTT
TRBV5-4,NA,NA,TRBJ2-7,CASSLAAGKAYEQYF,TGTGCCAGCAGCTTGGCGGCTGGAAAAGCCTACGAGCAGTACTTC
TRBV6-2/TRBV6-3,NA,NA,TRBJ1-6,CASRSGYNSPLHF,TGTGCCAGCAGGTCGGGGTATAATTCACCCCTCCACTTT
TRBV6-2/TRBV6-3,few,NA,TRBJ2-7,CASTRSRSGSYEQYF,TGTGCCAGCACTCGATCTCGGTCGGGGTCTTACGAGCAGTACTTC
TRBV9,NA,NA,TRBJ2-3,CASRAGTASTDTQYF,TGTGCCAGCAGAGCCGGGACCGCTAGCACAGATACGCAGTATTTT
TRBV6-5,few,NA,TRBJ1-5,CASSYSRQAYNQPQHF,TGTGCCAGCAGTTACTCGCGGCAGGCTTACAATCAGCCCCAGCATTTT
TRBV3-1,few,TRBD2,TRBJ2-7,CASSQEGLAGEYEQYF,TGTGCCAGCAGCCAAGAGGGGCTAGCGGGGGAATACGAGCAGTACTTC
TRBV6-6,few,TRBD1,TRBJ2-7,CASTLTPGTGVNEQYF,TGTGCCAGCACCCTAACCCCCGGGACAGGGGTAAACGAGCAGTACTTC
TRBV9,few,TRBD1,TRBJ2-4,CASSGTGGLYF,TGTGCCAGCAGCGGCACAGGGGGTCTGTACTTC
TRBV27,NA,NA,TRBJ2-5,CASSPGSYNEQYF,TGTGCCAGCAGTCCCGGGTCCTACAATGAGCAGTACTTC
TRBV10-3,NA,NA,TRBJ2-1,CAISEPGREAYNEQFF,TGTGCCATCAGTGAACCAGGCAGGGAAGCCTACAATGAGCAGTTCTTC
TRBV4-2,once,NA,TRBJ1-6,CASSQDTGVGSPLHF,TGTGCCAGCAGCCAAGATACCGGGGTAGGTTCACCCCTCCACTTT
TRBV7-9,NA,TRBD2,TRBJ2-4,CASSQGRGLQYF,TGTGCCAGCAGCCAAGGGAGGGGTCTTCAGTACTTC
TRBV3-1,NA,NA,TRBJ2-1,CASSQELAGRNEQFF,TGTGCCAGCAGCCAAGAACTAGCAGGCAGGAATGAGCAGTTCTTC
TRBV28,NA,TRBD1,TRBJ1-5,CASSSGTGGLMGNQPQHF,TGTGCCAGCAGTTCCGGGACAGGGGGTCTTATGGGCAATCAGCCCCAGCATTTT
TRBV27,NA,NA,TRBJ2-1,CASSFDGGGTYNEQFF,TGTGCCAGCAGTTTCGACGGGGGTGGGACCTACAATGAGCAGTTCTTC
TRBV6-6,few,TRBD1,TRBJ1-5,CASEGVRQGSNQPQHF,TGTGCCAGCGAGGGGGTGCGACAGGGTAGCAATCAGCCCCAGCATTTT
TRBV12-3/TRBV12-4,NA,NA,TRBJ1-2,CASSFGVGLNYGYTF,TGTGCCAGCAGTTTCGGGGTGGGATTAAACTATGGCTACACCTTC
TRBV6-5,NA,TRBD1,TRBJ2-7,CASRPIQGAVAYEQYF,TGTGCCAGCAGACCAATCCAGGGGGCGGTCGCCTACGAGCAGTACTTC
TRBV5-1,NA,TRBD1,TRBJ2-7,CASSSRGPDYEQYF,TGCGCCAGCAGCTCCAGGGGGCCTGACTACGAGCAGTACTTC
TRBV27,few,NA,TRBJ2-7,CASSPYPYWGEHNEQYF,TGTGCCAGCAGTCCCTACCCCTACTGGGGGGAACACAACGAGCAGTACTTC